The 27 T cell receptor beta chains listed next were all sequenced from one sample in a study of cytomegalovirus exposure and HLA in healthy donors. The primer mix had 60 Vbeta and 13 Jbeta primers. Sequencing used immunoSEQ multiplex PCR; TCRdb keeps in-frame clones, though not all of them. The data contain some 150,000 clones, over 60% of them singletons. Sequencing was carried out using PBMCs. The receptors were gathered from a woman in her thirties in good health and CMV-seronegative.

As to this clone: Germline is not matched at one junction end, which may reflect a read error. V usage is TRBV6-5 and J usage is TRBJ1-1; a weak D match, TRBD1 (6 bases). CDR3 length equals 12 residues. Germline-derived CDR1 and CDR2 are MNHEY and SVGAGI. In DNA form, the CDR3 reads TGTGCCAGCAGTTCGGGGGGGGCGCCCGCCTTTTTT. Protein: CASSSGGAPAFF.

The V and J genes are TRBV4-3 and TRBJ2-7; D might be TRBD1 (6 bases). Germline V lookup: CDR1 LGHNA, CDR2 YSLEER. V was trimmed by 0 bases and J by 4 bases, leaving 16 bases between them. The CDR3 length is 16 residues. CDR3: CASSQDVAGVGYEQYF. CDR3 bases: TGCGCCAGCAGCCAAGATGTGGCAGGGGTGGGATACGAGCAGTACTTC.

The chain combines TRBV7-2 with TRBJ1-2; D gene unclear. The CDR3 sequence is 14 residues long. Germline CDR1 is SGHTA and CDR2 is FQGNSA. Trimming shortened V by 0 bases and J by 3 bases, and 8 bases separated the two germline ends. The CDR3 bases are TGTGCCAGCAGCTTAGCGTACCGCGACTATGGCTACACCTTC. This translates into CASSLAYRDYGYTF. The whole variable domain, remainder taken from reference TRBV7-2 and TRBJ1-2, is GAGVSQSPSNKVTEKGKDVELRCDPISGHTALYWYRQSLGQGLEFLIYFQGNSAPDKSGLPSDRFSAERTGGSVSTLTIQRTQQEDSAVYLCASSLAYRDYGYTFGSGTRLTVV.

The V and J genes are TRBV6-5 and TRBJ2-3, with TRBD1 identical over 8 bases. Per the germline V gene, CDR1 is MNHEY and CDR2 is SVGAGI. CDR3 length: 14 amino acids. The trim removed 4 bases at V and 4 bases at J, leaving 4 bases unmatched. CDR3 loop: CASSLTQGADTQYF. Here the CDR3 DNA reads TGTGCCAGCAGTTTAACACAGGGGGCAGATACGCAGTATTTT.

This chain uses TRBV5-6 with TRBJ2-7; D not resolved. Trimming removed 7 bases at V and 0 bases at J, with 5 bases between. Germline assignment: CDR1 SGHDT and CDR2 YYEEEE. This CDR3 spans 11 amino acids. This CDR3 reads CASSSSYEQYF. For the CDR3, the DNA is TGTGCCAGCTCGAGCTCCTACGAGCAGTACTTC.

The rearrangement uses TRBV10-3 and TRBJ2-3; the match to TRBD2 covers 13 bases. The CDR3 loop spans 17 amino acids. Germline V gene sequence: CDR1 ENHRY, CDR2 SYGVKD. V shed 2 bases, J shed 6 bases, and the junction held 8 bases outside the gene matches. The CDR3 loop reads CAISEPLRTSGGDTQYF. In DNA, the CDR3 is TGTGCCATCAGTGAGCCCTTACGGACTAGCGGGGGCGATACGCAGTATTTT.

V is TRBV6-1 and J is TRBJ2-7, with D maybe TRBD2 (6 bases). The CDR3 consists of 15 residues. Deletions cut 0 bases from V and 4 bases from J, with 13 bases between. From germline, CDR1 is MNHNS and CDR2 SASEGT. The CDR3 DNA reads as TGTGCCAGCAGTGAAGCAAGCGGGCTAGTTTACGAGCAGTACTTC. Its translation is CASSEASGLVYEQYF.

The V gene is TRBV11-1, the J gene TRBJ2-6, with D possibly matching TRBD1 (5 bases). The V gene's germline CDR1 is SGHAT and CDR2 FQDESV (reference sequence). Deletions cut 7 bases from V and 3 bases from J, with 13 bases between. The CDR3 sequence is 15 residues long. The CDR3 DNA is TGTGCCAGCACCGGTAAGACAGTTGGGGCCAACGTCCTGACTTTC. Translated: CASTGKTVGANVLTF.

This sequence joins TRBV5-8 and TRBJ2-7; TRBD2 aligns across 13 bases. Trimming cost V 4 bases and J 4 bases; bases outside gene matches: 11. The CDR3 is made up of 17 amino acids. Germline V gives CDR1 SGHTS, CDR2 YDEGEE. The CDR3 nucleotides read TGTGCCAGCAGCCCCGCTCGGACTAGCGGGGGTTTTTACGAGCAGTACTTC. This translates into CASSPARTSGGFYEQYF.

This chain connects TRBV27 to TRBJ2-4; 9 bases map to TRBD1. Germline CDR1 and CDR2: MNHEY and SMNVEV (reference sequence). J was trimmed by 4 bases and V by 3 bases; bases with no gene match: 13. The CDR3 is made up of 18 amino acids. CDR3 in amino acids: CASSLKEQGASHKNIQYF. In nucleotides, the CDR3 is TGTGCCAGCAGTTTGAAAGAACAGGGGGCCTCACATAAAAACATTCAGTACTTC.

This clone showed up just once. The V and J genes are TRBV9 and TRBJ1-5, with D hard to call. The germline gives CDR1 SGDLS, CDR2 YYNGEE. The CDR3 totals 13 residues. V shed 0 bases and J shed 4 bases, with 5 bases lying between them. CDR3 sequence (DNA): TGTGCCAGCAGCGTAGGTCAGAATCAGCCCCAGCATTTT. Translating gives CASSVGQNQPQHF.

The CDR3, as DNA: TGTGCCAGCAGCTATGTAACAGGGTTCTGGGACACCGGGGAGCTGTTTTTT. This codes for CASSYVTGFWDTGELFF. The chain carries TRBV5-4 and TRBJ2-2; TRBD1 might be the D (6 bases). In germline, CDR1 is SGHNT, CDR2 YYREEE (reference sequence). CDR3 size: 17 residues. V lost 3 bases and J lost 3, with 18 bases in between.

This clone has only one observation. The chain has TRBV2 and TRBJ2-7; no clear D. Looked up from germline, CDR1 is SNHLY and CDR2 is FYNNEI. Trimming cost V 2 bases and J 4 bases, with 9 bases left between them. The CDR3 has 13 residues. The chain's CDR3 is CASSELNLYEQYF. DNA of the CDR3: TGTGCCAGCAGTGAATTAAACCTATACGAGCAGTACTTC.

The genes are TRBV29-1 and TRBJ2-7; 7 bases fit TRBD2. CDR3 length: 14 residues. From germline, CDR1 is SQVTM and CDR2 ANQGSEA. Germline trimming cut 3 bases from V and 0 bases from J; bases unmatched to any gene: 5. The CDR3 nucleotides are TGCAGCGTTGATTCGGGGGGACTCTCCTACGAGCAGTACTTC. It is translated as CSVDSGGLSYEQYF.

The V and J genes are TRBV6-1 and TRBJ2-7, with 7 bases that match TRBD1. This CDR3 has 15 residues. In germline, CDR1 is MNHNS, CDR2 SASEGT. V lost 6 bases to trimming and J lost 3 bases; unmatched junction nucleotides: 11. CDR3 bases: TGTGCCAGCAGATCACCGTCGGGACAGATCTACGAGCAGTACTTC. This sequence encodes CASRSPSGQIYEQYF.

The sample holds a few counts of this clone. This sequence joins TRBV5-6 and TRBJ1-1; the D gene is possibly TRBD1 (6 bases). CDR1 and CDR2 from the germline V gene are SGHDT and YYEEEE. The CDR3 sequence is 14 residues long. The V end lost 3 bases, the J end lost 1 base, and 10 bases lay between the germline ends. CDR3 DNA: TGTGCCAGCAGCTGGGGGGGCGAGAACACTGAAGCTTTCTTT. Protein product: CASSWGGENTEAFF.

Only a few counts were recorded for this clone. The chain has TRBV5-4 and TRBJ2-2; 14 bases map to TRBD2. The CDR3 is made up of 17 amino acids. The ends lost 4 bases at V and 4 bases at J; junction bases unmatched: 6. CDR1 is SGHNT and CDR2 is YYREEE in the germline V gene (reference sequence). For the CDR3, the DNA is TGTGCCAGCAGCCCGCGGACTAGCGGGGGGCGCACCGGGGAGCTGTTTTTT. Translated, it gives CASSPRTSGGRTGELFF.

CDR3 nucleotide sequence: TGTGCCAGCAGTGGCCGGGACAGCTCCTACGAGCAGTACTTC. Encoded protein: CASSGRDSSYEQYF. The chain couples TRBV25-1 to TRBJ2-7; TRBD1 matches 7 bases. The length of the CDR3 is 14 residues. Germline V gene data show CDR1 as MGHDK and CDR2 as SYGVNS. With V trimmed by 4 bases and J by 0 bases, 3 bases remained unmatched.

The rearrangement joins TRBV6-1 to TRBJ2-3, with 8 bases matching TRBD1. V shed 7 bases, J shed 4 bases, and the junction held 7 bases outside the gene matches. This CDR3 has 14 amino acids. Germline CDR1 is MNHNS and CDR2 is SASEGT. The CDR3 DNA follows: TGTGCCAGCATGACCGACAGGGGCTCAGATACGCAGTATTTT. This encodes CASMTDRGSDTQYF.

This chain links TRBV19 with TRBJ1-2; D unresolved. Germline loops: CDR1 LNHDA, CDR2 SQIVND (reference sequence). The CDR3 consists of 12 residues. The V end was cut by 7 bases, the J end by 7 bases, with 13 bases between. The CDR3 protein is CASTSHGGGYTF. In nucleotides, the CDR3 is TGTGCCAGTACCTCGCATGGAGGTGGCTACACCTTC. The entire variable domain, with the rest obtained from reference TRBV19 and TRBJ1-2, is as follows: DGGITQSPKYLFRKEGQNVTLSCEQNLNHDAMYWYRQDPGQGLRLIYYSQIVNDFQKGDIAEGYSVSREKKESFPLTVTSAQKNPTAFYLCASTSHGGGYTFGSGTRLTVV.

As DNA, the CDR3 is TGCGCGACCGGGGAACCGGTGGGTCCCCAGCATTTT. As protein: CATGEPVGPQHF. This chain connects TRBV4-3 to TRBJ1-5; the D is unclear. Germline V gene lookup returns CDR1 LGHNA and CDR2 YSLEER. This CDR3 has 12 amino acids.

The V and J genes are TRBV11-2 and TRBJ2-2; 7 nucleotides line up with TRBD2. Germline V gene lookup returns CDR1 SGHAT and CDR2 FQNNGV. Losses at the gene ends were 5 bases for V and 2 bases for J; bases not matched to a gene: 11. The CDR3 extends over 17 amino acids. CDR3 nucleotide sequence: TGTGCCAGCAGCCCAGGTGGGGGGGGAATTAACACCGGGGAGCTGTTTTTT. Protein: CASSPGGGGINTGELFF.

V is TRBV7-9 and J is TRBJ1-1; 9 bases align to TRBD1. Germline CDR1 SEHNR, CDR2 FQNEAQ (reference sequence). V shed 2 bases, J shed 1 base, and the junction held 5 bases outside the gene matches. There are 16 residues in the CDR3. CDR3 sequence (DNA): TGTGCCAGCAGCTTAATGGGACAGGGCCCGAACACTGAAGCTTTCTTT. Translating gives CASSLMGQGPNTEAFF.

V usage is TRBV7-8 and J usage is TRBJ2-2, with 12 bases lining up with TRBD2. Trimming took 1 base from V and 4 from J; bases not matched to a gene: 7. Germline CDR1 is SGHVS and CDR2 is FQNEAQ. The CDR3 runs to 18 residues. In nucleotides, the CDR3 is TGTGCCAGCAGCTTAGTGCTAGCGGGGGGGCCGGGCACCGGGGAGCTGTTTTTT. Encoded protein: CASSLVLAGGPGTGELFF.

The V call is TRBV19, the J call TRBJ1-3; 8 positions agree with TRBD1. The V gene's germline CDR1 is LNHDA and CDR2 SQIVND (reference sequence). CDR3 length equals 16 residues. V trimming: 6 bases; J trimming: 0 bases; junction bases outside the gene matches: 7. CDR3 DNA: TGTGCCAGTAGGACCGGGACAGGTGACTCTGGAAACACCATATATTTT. Its protein is CASRTGTGDSGNTIYF.

V and J are TRBV28 and TRBJ2-7; 8 bases are shared with TRBD1. V shed 5 bases and J 1 base; nucleotides not matched to a gene: 7. Per the germline V gene, CDR1 is MDHEN and CDR2 is SYDVKM. The CDR3 is made up of 15 amino acids. The CDR3 DNA reads as TGTGCCAGCAGTGATGGACAGGGAACTTCCTACGAGCAGTACTTC. Amino acids: CASSDGQGTSYEQYF.

This clone was detected only a few times. This sequence joins TRBV6-5 and TRBJ1-1; TRBD1 matches at 8 bases. The CDR3 runs 12 residues. V lost 8 bases and J lost 8; bases outside the gene matches: 7. Per germline, CDR1 MNHEY and CDR2 SVGAGI. CDR3 coding DNA: TGTGCCAGCCGGACCGGGACAGGAGAAGCTTTCTTT. Amino acids: CASRTGTGEAFF.